A single sample is the source of the 18 T cell receptor beta chains below, sequenced in a study of T cells in localized non-small cell lung cancer. Profiled with immunoSEQ multiplex PCR; TCRdb holds only in-frame clones, not every one. The sample includes 35,000 or so clones, 90% of them seen just once. The sample consisted of peripheral blood, taken before any cancer treatment. The receptor source for this set is a man aged 35 to 69 with stage I lung adenocarcinoma.

The chain employs TRBV5-1 and TRBJ2-7; the match to TRBD1 covers 7 bases. The V gene end was trimmed by 0 bases and the J gene end by 6 bases; junction bases not matched to a gene: 3. CDR1 SGHRS and CDR2 YFSETQ come from the germline V gene. CDR3 length: 13 amino acids. CDR3 coding DNA: TGCGCCAGCAGCTTGGGACAGGGTGGCGAGCAGTACTTC. Amino acids: CASSLGQGGEQYF.

The rearrangement joins TRBV2 to TRBJ1-5; TRBD1 aligns across 7 bases. The CDR3 runs to 13 residues. V was pared by 5 bases and J by 9 bases, with 7 bases of the junction left unmatched. The V gene's germline CDR1 is SNHLY and CDR2 FYNNEI. In nucleotides, the CDR3 is TGTGCCAGCAGTATACAGGGGCCTTCGCCCCAGCATTTT. Protein product: CASSIQGPSPQHF.

In DNA, the CDR3 is TGCACCAGCAGCCAAGATCGGGGGACGCCCAAGATTGAAGCTTTCTTT. It yields the protein CTSSQDRGTPKIEAFF. This sequence joins TRBV1 and TRBJ1-1. TRBV1 is marked as a pseudogene. This CDR3 spans 16 amino acids.

The chain recombines TRBV9 with TRBJ1-1; 7 bases align to TRBD1. In germline, CDR1 is SGDLS, CDR2 YYNGEE. V was pared by 3 bases and J by 5 bases, with 7 bases of the junction left unmatched. CDR3 size: 14 residues. In DNA, the CDR3 is TGTGCCAGCAGCGCCGGGACAGTTGCTACTGAAGCTTTCTTT. Translation: CASSAGTVATEAFF.

The chain links TRBV6-1 to TRBJ2-2; no clear D. Germline V CDR1 and CDR2: MNHNS, SASEGT. V lost 3 bases and J 5 bases, leaving 13 bases between the germline ends. The length of the CDR3 is 15 residues. The DNA for the CDR3 is TGTGCCAGCAGTGAGGGGTACCTCTTAACCGGGGAGCTGTTTTTT. Encoded protein: CASSEGYLLTGELFF.

J is TRBJ1-1 and V is TRBV19; D not certain. CDR1 LNHDA and CDR2 SQIVND come from the germline V gene (reference sequence). The CDR3 contains 14 residues. The ends were cut back, 4 bases at V and 1 base at J, with 10 bases in the middle. CDR3 sequence (DNA): TGTGCCAGTAGTACCGGGATGGGGAACACTGAAGCTTTCTTT. Its protein is CASSTGMGNTEAFF.

This rearrangement joins TRBV7-8 to TRBJ1-1, with D possibly TRBD1 on 5 matching bases. This CDR3 has 15 amino acids. Trimming took 5 bases from V and 6 from J, leaving 19 bases between them. CDR1 and CDR2 (germline): SGHVS, FQNEAQ. The DNA of the CDR3 is TGTGCCAGCAGCCCGCAGGTGCGCACGGGGGCTGAAGCTTTCTTT. Amino acid sequence: CASSPQVRTGAEAFF.

V usage is TRBV29-1 and J usage is TRBJ2-7; 7 bases map to TRBD1. V was clipped by 6 bases and J by 4 bases; unmatched bases: 9. Looked up from germline, CDR1 is SQVTM and CDR2 is ANQGSEA. CDR3 length: 13 amino acids. In DNA form, the CDR3 reads TGCAGCGTACAACAGGGGTTCGGATACGAGCAGTACTTC. Its translation: CSVQQGFGYEQYF.

This chain connects TRBV10-1 to TRBJ1-5, with unresolved D. This CDR3 region has 12 residues. The ends were cut back, 2 bases at V and 6 bases at J, with 5 bases in the middle. Germline-derived CDR1 and CDR2 are WNHNN and SYGVQD (reference sequence). The CDR3 bases are TGCGCCAGCAGTGAGACGGGTCAGCCCCAGCATTTT. Translating it yields CASSETGQPQHF.

The chain couples TRBV6-1 to TRBJ2-7; D unclear. The V gene's germline CDR1 is MNHNS and CDR2 SASEGT. The CDR3 spans 14 residues. Trimming removed 7 bases at V and 2 bases at J, with 15 bases between. DNA of the CDR3: TGTGCCAGCACCTTGCTGGGTTTCGCCTACGAGCAGTACTTC. Protein product: CASTLLGFAYEQYF.

V is TRBV11-2 and J is TRBJ1-2, with D maybe TRBD1 (6 bases). The CDR3 spans 14 residues. Germline V gene data show CDR1 as SGHAT and CDR2 as FQNNGV. The germline V and J ends were trimmed by 6 bases and 8 bases, with 19 bases remaining between them. The CDR3 region is CASRRGAGLSGYTF. The CDR3 coding sequence is TGTGCCAGCAGGAGGGGGGCAGGTCTAAGCGGCTACACCTTC.

The V call is TRBV18, the J call TRBJ1-2, with D uncertain. Trimming removed 5 bases from V and 0 bases from J, with 16 bases in between. Germline values: CDR1 KGHSH, CDR2 LQKENI. The CDR3 loop spans 16 amino acids. CDR3 sequence reads: CASSEVSAAANYGYTF. CDR3 in DNA: TGTGCCAGCTCAGAGGTCTCGGCCGCCGCTAACTATGGCTACACCTTC.

CDR3 in amino acids: CATTGTGANYGYTF. The CDR3 DNA is TGTGCCACCACTGGGACAGGGGCAAACTATGGCTACACCTTC. The V and J genes are TRBV10-3 and TRBJ1-2; 10 bases agree with TRBD1. Germline CDR1 is ENHRY and CDR2 is SYGVKD. With V trimmed by 10 bases and J by 2 bases, 7 bases remained unmatched. The CDR3 covers 14 residues.

The chain carries TRBV30 and TRBJ2-3; no firm D call. Trimming took off 3 bases at V and 3 bases at J, with 10 bases between the two ends. This CDR3 region has 13 residues. The V gene's germline CDR1 is GTSNPN and CDR2 SVGIG (reference sequence). The CDR3 protein is CAWRIRVTDTQYF. The CDR3 bases are TGTGCCTGGAGGATTAGAGTTACAGATACGCAGTATTTT.

The chain links TRBV6-5 to TRBJ2-7; D may be TRBD2 (5 bases). Trimming removed 7 bases at V and 3 bases at J, with 13 bases between. The V gene's germline CDR1 is MNHEY and CDR2 SVGAGI. This CDR3 has 13 amino acids. In nucleotides, the CDR3 is TGTGCCAGCACCCACCCCAGCGGCTACGAGCAGTACTTC. Translated, it gives CASTHPSGYEQYF.

The chain joins TRBV6-5 to TRBJ1-1; TRBD1 might be the D (6 bases). This CDR3 comprises 15 residues. Trimming took 6 bases from V and 6 from J, leaving 20 bases between them. Germline values: CDR1 MNHEY, CDR2 SVGAGI. DNA of the CDR3: TGTGCCAGCAGCTACGCCCGCGGCAGGGGCGCTGAAGCTTTCTTT. Translating gives CASSYARGRGAEAFF.

CDR3 DNA: TGCGCCAGCAGCTTGGTAGCAGGCCGAGAGCGCTACGAGCAGTACTTC. This sequence encodes CASSLVAGRERYEQYF. This rearrangement joins TRBV5-1 to TRBJ2-7, with D unclear. The germline V and J ends were trimmed by 0 bases and 3 bases, with 16 bases remaining between them. Germline V CDR1 and CDR2: SGHRS, YFSETQ. This CDR3 contains 16 residues.

The genes are TRBV29-1 and TRBJ1-4, with D unresolved. Trimming took off 5 bases at V and 1 base at J, with 8 bases between the two ends. From germline, CDR1 is SQVTM and CDR2 ANQGSEA. The CDR3 totals 13 residues. CDR3 protein: CSVQVRTNEKLFF. CDR3 bases: TGCAGCGTTCAGGTCAGAACTAATGAAAAACTGTTTTTT.